The rows below give T cell receptor beta chains drawn from one sample of a study of blood T cell repertoires in COVID-19. Sequencing was performed with immunoSEQ multiplex PCR; in TCRdb, only in-frame clones are kept and a portion is missing. This table holds around 12,000 clones, approximately 82% found once. Material for sequencing was peripheral blood. All receptors come from a human donor in a cohort sampled during active COVID-19. Each CDR3 is given with its conserved first and last residue. The D gene is left open where the match is weak. Size is omitted from some rows. Given values are once, few, many or a class for expanded clones.

d_gene: -
abundance: -
len: 16
v_gene: TRBV9
CDR3aa: CASSARGGQYNSPLHF

d_gene: -
abundance: -
len: 14
v_gene: TRBV6-1
CDR3aa: CASSELRGSYEQYF

d_gene: TRBD1
abundance: -
len: 15
v_gene: TRBV11-2
CDR3aa: CASRPGQGATGELFF

d_gene: -
abundance: once
len: 17
v_gene: TRBV29-1
CDR3aa: CSVDPPAGRGLNTEAFF

d_gene: TRBD1
abundance: few
len: 12
v_gene: TRBV6-5
CDR3aa: CASGDRRNEQYF

d_gene: -
abundance: -
len: 14
v_gene: TRBV28
CDR3aa: CASNTEGGTWGYTF

d_gene: -
abundance: -
len: 14
v_gene: TRBV7-6
CDR3aa: CASTQAGPTGELFF

d_gene: -
abundance: -
len: 14
v_gene: TRBV29-1
CDR3aa: CSVQGHRSTYEQYF

d_gene: TRBD1
abundance: -
len: 14
v_gene: TRBV6-1
CDR3aa: CASSEPGQHYEQYF

d_gene: -
abundance: -
len: 17
v_gene: TRBV18
CDR3aa: CASSPRYGGQSTGELFF

d_gene: TRBD2
abundance: -
len: 13
v_gene: TRBV12-3/TRBV12-4
CDR3aa: CATASGSAGELFF

d_gene: TRBD2
abundance: few
len: 17
v_gene: TRBV5-1
CDR3aa: CASSSPLASGRTDTQYF

d_gene: -
abundance: -
len: 12
v_gene: TRBV29-1
CDR3aa: CSVTQGNYGYTF

d_gene: TRBD2
abundance: -
len: 17
v_gene: TRBV3-1/TRBV3-2
CDR3aa: CASSEGAGLAGWNEQFF

d_gene: -
abundance: -
len: 12
v_gene: TRBV2
CDR3aa: CASRGARETQYF

d_gene: TRBD2
abundance: once
len: 15
v_gene: TRBV25-1
CDR3aa: CASSALAGDRNIQYF

d_gene: -
abundance: -
len: 13
v_gene: TRBV30
CDR3aa: CAWGLDRNTEAFF

d_gene: TRBD1
abundance: -
len: 15
v_gene: TRBV6-4
CDR3aa: CASSSQGTGTGELFF

d_gene: -
abundance: -
len: 14
v_gene: TRBV15
CDR3aa: CATSREAGTYEQYF

d_gene: -
abundance: -
len: 14
v_gene: TRBV5-8
CDR3aa: CASSLGVGAGEQYF

d_gene: -
abundance: -
len: 14
v_gene: TRBV7-2
CDR3aa: CASSTAANSETQYF

d_gene: TRBD1
abundance: -
len: 13
v_gene: TRBV6-5
CDR3aa: CASRQGAGQPQHF

d_gene: -
abundance: -
len: 14
v_gene: TRBV28
CDR3aa: CATQGAGVNQPQHF

d_gene: TRBD1
abundance: -
len: 16
v_gene: TRBV5-8
CDR3aa: CASSLRDRGARAEQYF

d_gene: TRBD1
abundance: -
len: 18
v_gene: TRBV27
CDR3aa: CASSLRLTGRVGQETQYF

d_gene: TRBD1
abundance: -
len: 15
v_gene: TRBV7-9
CDR3aa: CASSPRQGSTGELFF

d_gene: -
abundance: once
len: 13
v_gene: TRBV4-2
CDR3aa: CASSQGHSYEQYF

d_gene: TRBD1
abundance: -
len: 15
v_gene: TRBV7-2
CDR3aa: CASSLGQGAGDTQYF

d_gene: -
abundance: -
len: 13
v_gene: TRBV24-1
CDR3aa: CATSDLEAHGYTF

d_gene: -
abundance: -
len: 14
v_gene: TRBV7-9
CDR3aa: CASSLAPSGNTIYF

d_gene: -
abundance: -
len: 11
v_gene: TRBV7-2
CDR3aa: CASSLSGLQFF